Listed below are T cell receptor beta chains from one sample, sequenced in a study of T-cell reconstitution after alpha-beta-depleted transplantation in children. TCRdb fed the PCR reads into MiXCR, producing one record per CDR3 protein. The sample contains some 200,000 distinct CDR3 sequences, around 9.9% of which appear only once. The sequenced sample was PBMCs, obtained before TCRalphabeta/CD19-depleted stem cell transplant. The receptors were gathered from a child under two years old with acute myeloid leukemia, due to receive a stem cell transplant. CDR3s include the opening cysteine and the closing phenylalanine or tryptophan. A D gene is named only where the DNA matches it firmly. The size entry is marked missing in some rows and otherwise reads once, few, many or a size class.

cdr3_aa	cdr3_nt	v_call	j_call	d_call	clone_size
CASNQLAGGPYEQYF	TGCGCCAGCAACCAGCTGGCGGGAGGCCCCTACGAGCAGTACTTC	TRBV5-1	TRBJ2-7	TRBD2	many
CASSHERGITEAFF	TGTGCCAGCAGCCACGAACGTGGGATCACTGAAGCTTTCTTT	TRBV14	TRBJ1-1	-	many
CSASLLAGGPYNEQFF	TGCAGTGCTTCTCTCTTAGCGGGAGGCCCATACAATGAGCAGTTCTTC	TRBV20-1	TRBJ2-1	TRBD2	many
CSATLGQNTEAFF	TGCAGTGCTACCCTTGGACAAAACACTGAAGCTTTCTTT	TRBV20-1	TRBJ1-1	-	many
CASSPGLAGVQATDTQYF	TGCGCCAGCAGCCCCGGACTAGCGGGGGTTCAGGCCACAGATACGCAGTATTTT	TRBV5-1	TRBJ2-3	TRBD2	-
CASSLEKDGELFF	TGTGCCAGCAGCTTAGAGAAGGACGGGGAGCTGTTTTTT	TRBV5-4	TRBJ2-2	-	-
CATMGARGGLGNEQFF	TGTGCCACCATGGGAGCCAGGGGGGGGCTTGGAAATGAGCAGTTCTTC	TRBV15	TRBJ2-1	-	many
CASSPRRGQGAFWGTEAFF	TGTGCCAGCAGCCCGAGGAGGGGACAGGGGGCATTCTGGGGCACTGAAGCTTTCTTT	TRBV11-2	TRBJ1-1	TRBD1	many
CATSEGPTSGANVLTF	TGTGCCACCAGTGAGGGACCGACCTCTGGGGCCAACGTCCTGACTTTC	TRBV24-1	TRBJ2-6	-	many
CVSSARGDIAKNIQYF	TGTGTCAGCAGTGCCAGGGGTGACATAGCCAAAAACATTCAGTACTTC	TRBV6-1	TRBJ2-4	-	-
CASRSQLDGLGQYF	TGTGCCAGCAGGTCCCAACTGGACGGTCTCGGGCAGTACTTC	TRBV28	TRBJ2-7	-	many
CASFEQNTEAFF	TGCGCCAGTTTCGAACAGAACACTGAAGCTTTCTTT	TRBV5-1	TRBJ1-1	-	many
CSARQTPGTGWRGYTF	TGCAGTGCTAGACAAACCCCCGGGACAGGGTGGCGCGGCTACACCTTC	TRBV20-1	TRBJ1-2	TRBD1	few
CASSQLAGGPSYNEQFF	TGTGCCAGCAGCCAACTAGCGGGAGGGCCTTCCTACAATGAGCAGTTCTTC	TRBV3-1	TRBJ2-1	TRBD2	-
CASSDSLYNSPLHF	TGTGCCAGCAGTGACAGTCTCTATAATTCACCCCTCCACTTT	TRBV6-4	TRBJ1-6	-	few
CASSLSAPLAKNIQYF	TGTGCCAGCAGTTTATCGGCTCCCTTAGCCAAAAACATTCAGTACTTC	TRBV28	TRBJ2-4	-	-
CASESGTLWGLNEQFF	TGTGCCAGCGAAAGTGGGACCTTATGGGGGCTCAATGAGCAGTTCTTC	TRBV6-2/TRBV6-3	TRBJ2-1	-	many
CASSFSKRGSTDTQYF	TGTGCCAGCAGCTTTAGTAAGCGGGGTAGCACAGATACGCAGTATTTT	TRBV7-9	TRBJ2-3	TRBD2	many
CASSLAGEAFF	TGTGCCAGCAGCCTAGCAGGTGAAGCTTTCTTT	TRBV11-1	TRBJ1-1	-	-
CASGKNGGYEQYF	TGTGCCAGCGGAAAAAACGGGGGGTACGAGCAGTACTTC	TRBV6-1	TRBJ2-7	TRBD2	many